Below, 31 T cell receptor beta chains from the same sample are listed, as sequenced in a study of blood T cell repertoires in COVID-19. Only in-frame clones appear in the TCRdb table, and some are missing; sequencing was by immunoSEQ multiplex PCR. This sample yields around 160,000 clones, of which about four fifths are seen a single time; 9.5% to 12% belongs to the top ten. Material: peripheral blood. The receptors come from a man aged 55 to 70 with active or convalescent COVID-19.

The chain links TRBV7-2 to TRBJ1-3; D unclear. Per germline, CDR1 SGHTA and CDR2 FQGNSA. The germline V and J ends were trimmed by 0 bases and 4 bases, with 4 bases remaining between them. The CDR3 length is 13 residues. The CDR3 DNA reads TGTGCCAGCAGCTTAGCCTCGGGAAACACCATATATTTT. Translation gives CASSLASGNTIYF.

The chain employs TRBV4-1 and TRBJ2-7; TRBD2 matches 10 bases. The CDR3 has 15 amino acids. Germline CDR1 reads MGHRA; CDR2 reads YSYEKL. V lost 0 bases to trimming and J lost 4 bases; unmatched junction nucleotides: 3. The CDR3 DNA sequence: TGCGCCAGCAGCCAAGAGCCTAGCGGGGGATACGAGCAGTACTTC. It yields the protein CASSQEPSGGYEQYF.

The chain combines TRBV5-5 with TRBJ1-1, with D possibly TRBD1 on 6 matching bases. This CDR3 has 14 residues. V was clipped by 0 bases and J by 4 bases, with 10 bases between them. Germline values: CDR1 SGHKS, CDR2 YYEKEE (reference sequence). The CDR3 DNA is TGTGCCAGCAGCTTGGCAGGGGTTAGCACTGAAGCTTTCTTT. Translation: CASSLAGVSTEAFF.

V and J are TRBV4-2 and TRBJ1-1, with D unresolved. V gave up 2 bases and J gave up 5 bases, with 12 bases separating them. The CDR3 sequence is 14 residues long. Germline CDR1 and CDR2: LGHNA and YNFKEQ. CDR3 nucleotides: TGTGCCAGCAGCCAATCCCCCAGAGGGACTGAAGCTTTCTTT. As protein: CASSQSPRGTEAFF.

V usage is TRBV27 and J usage is TRBJ2-7, with 10 bases lining up with TRBD2. V was pared by 3 bases and J by 9 bases, with 5 bases of the junction left unmatched. The length of the CDR3 is 13 residues. Germline V gene sequence: CDR1 MNHEY, CDR2 SMNVEV (reference sequence). CDR3 DNA: TGTGCCAGCAGTTTCCCTAGCGGGAGTGTGCAGTACTTC. Translating gives CASSFPSGSVQYF.

The rearrangement uses TRBV6-1 and TRBJ2-1, with 10 bases identical to TRBD2. V lost 2 bases and J lost 4; bases outside the gene matches: 8. CDR3 length: 17 amino acids. The germline gives CDR1 MNHNS, CDR2 SASEGT. For the CDR3, the DNA is TGTGCCAGCAGTGAACTAGCGGGGGTAACGAGTTACAATGAGCAGTTCTTC. Translated, it gives CASSELAGVTSYNEQFF.

The J gene is TRBJ2-1, the V gene TRBV5-1, with D perhaps matching TRBD1 (6 bases). The CDR3 sequence is 11 residues long. In germline, CDR1 is SGHRS, CDR2 YFSETQ. Trimming removed 10 bases from V and 7 bases from J, with 12 bases in between. This CDR3 is CARNRENEQFF. Written as DNA, the CDR3 is TGCGCCCGTAACAGGGAAAATGAGCAGTTCTTC.

The V call is TRBV5-1, the J call TRBJ2-7, with D possibly being TRBD2 (6 bases). Germline CDR1 and CDR2: SGHRS and YFSETQ. Trimming removed 4 bases at V and 0 bases at J, with 8 bases between. The CDR3 covers 13 residues. Here the CDR3 reads CASSVDYSYEQYF. The CDR3 nucleotides read TGCGCCAGCAGCGTGGACTACTCCTACGAGCAGTACTTC.

The gene calls are TRBV19 and TRBJ2-5; 7 bases agree with TRBD1. With 0 bases clipped from V and 0 bases from J, the junction kept 4 bases outside the gene matches. Germline V gene sequence: CDR1 LNHDA, CDR2 SQIVND (reference sequence). The CDR3 spans 16 residues. CDR3 sequence reads: CASSIDVRGYQETQYF. DNA of the CDR3: TGTGCCAGTAGTATAGACGTCAGGGGGTACCAAGAGACCCAGTACTTC.

The chain has TRBV3-1 (or the pseudogene TRBV3-2) and TRBJ1-2; 7 bases are shared with TRBD1. The junction had 2 bases not matched to a gene; V was cut back by 1 base and J by 6 bases. Germline CDR1 reads LGHDT; CDR2 reads YNNKEL (reference sequence). CDR3 size: 13 residues. For the CDR3, the DNA is TGTGCCAGCAGCCAAGGGGACAGAAATGGCTACACCTTC. Translating gives CASSQGDRNGYTF.

This clone showed up just a few times. V is TRBV28 and J is TRBJ2-2; 12 nucleotides line up with TRBD2. J lost 0 bases, V lost 2 bases, and 1 base had no gene match. Per germline, CDR1 MDHEN and CDR2 SYDVKM. The CDR3 runs 17 residues. This chain's CDR3 is CASSLASGRANTGELFF. CDR3 DNA: TGTGCCAGCAGTTTAGCTAGCGGGAGGGCGAACACCGGGGAGCTGTTTTTT.

The gene calls are TRBV5-4 and TRBJ1-1; the match to TRBD1 covers 9 bases. V was pared by 4 bases and J by 2 bases, with 6 bases of the junction left unmatched. The germline CDR1 and CDR2 sequences are SGHNT and YYREEE (reference sequence). The CDR3 is made up of 15 amino acids. CDR3 sequence reads: CASSRTGARNTEAFF. The CDR3 DNA reads TGTGCCAGCAGCCGGACAGGGGCGCGAAACACTGAAGCTTTCTTT.

This chain uses TRBV11-3 with TRBJ2-3; D is uncertain. The V end lost 1 base, the J end lost 0 bases, and 11 bases lay between the germline ends. The CDR3 runs to 16 residues. Germline loops: CDR1 SGHNT, CDR2 YENEEA. The CDR3 loop is CASSLGPRVSTDTQYF. The DNA of the CDR3 is TGTGCCAGCAGCTTAGGCCCCCGGGTCAGCACAGATACGCAGTATTTT.

This chain connects TRBV29-1 to TRBJ2-1; 7 bases map to TRBD2. The CDR3 length is 14 residues. The junction had 4 bases not matched to a gene; V was cut back by 4 bases and J by 1 base. Germline CDR1 SQVTM, CDR2 ANQGSEA. This CDR3 reads CSVAGGGSYNEQFF. In DNA, the CDR3 is TGCAGCGTTGCGGGGGGAGGGTCCTACAATGAGCAGTTCTTC.

The chain employs TRBV4-1 and TRBJ2-5, with 8 bases lining up with TRBD2. The CDR3 covers 14 residues. CDR1 and CDR2 from the germline V gene are MGHRA and YSYEKL. V shed 0 bases and J 7 bases; nucleotides not matched to a gene: 4. CDR3 loop: CASSQDAGGRTQYF. In nucleotides, the CDR3 is TGCGCCAGCAGCCAAGATGCGGGGGGTCGGACCCAGTACTTC.

The chain uses TRBV6-5 and TRBJ1-1; D might be TRBD1 (6 bases). Germline-derived CDR1 and CDR2 are MNHEY and SVGAGI. V was shortened by 0 bases and J by 4 bases, with 6 bases between the two germline ends. The CDR3 loop spans 13 amino acids. CDR3 DNA sequence: TGTGCCAGCAGTTACTCAGGGGGCACTGAAGCTTTCTTT. It yields the protein CASSYSGGTEAFF.

This CDR3 reads CAIRSRALLTGGYTF. CDR3 sequence (DNA): TGTGCCATACGGTCCAGGGCCCTTCTAACCGGCGGCTACACCTTC. The rearrangement links TRBV28 to TRBJ1-2; D might be TRBD1 (5 bases). This CDR3 comprises 15 residues. Germline values: CDR1 MDHEN, CDR2 SYDVKM. The V gene lost 10 bases and the J gene lost 8 bases, with 26 bases spanning the gap.

The J gene is TRBJ2-1, the V gene TRBV10-3; 11 bases match TRBD2. V trimming: 1 base; J trimming: 8 bases; junction bases outside the gene matches: 7. Germline V gives CDR1 ENHRY, CDR2 SYGVKD. CDR3 length: 16 residues. Here the CDR3 reads CAISEFPTSGRDEQFF. CDR3 DNA: TGTGCCATCAGTGAGTTTCCAACTAGCGGGAGAGATGAGCAGTTCTTC.

The chain couples TRBV7-6 to TRBJ2-5; TRBD2 matches at 7 bases. Per germline, CDR1 SGHVS and CDR2 FNYEAQ. This CDR3 spans 18 amino acids. The J segment lost 4 bases and the V segment lost 5 bases, leaving 19 bases of the junction unmatched. The CDR3 nucleotides read TGTGCCAGCAGCCACGAGCGGGATAGCGGATTTACCCGAGAGACCCAGTACTTC. It is translated as CASSHERDSGFTRETQYF.

This clone came up once. V usage is TRBV6-2 or TRBV6-3 and J usage is TRBJ2-5; the D gene is possibly TRBD2 (6 bases). CDR1 is MNHEY and CDR2 is SVGEGT in the germline V gene. V dropped 5 bases and J dropped 2 bases, with 18 bases sitting between them. The CDR3 is made up of 16 amino acids. Here the CDR3 reads CASSNPGLPSQETQYF. In DNA, the CDR3 is TGTGCCAGCAGTAATCCGGGACTCCCTAGTCAAGAGACCCAGTACTTC.

V usage is TRBV3-1 (or the pseudogene TRBV3-2) and J usage is TRBJ1-2; 8 bases map to TRBD1. The CDR3 has 18 amino acids. V was pared by 3 bases and J by 5 bases, with 17 bases of the junction left unmatched. Germline CDR1 reads LGHDT; CDR2 reads YNNKEL (reference sequence). CDR3 sequence (DNA): TGTGCCAGCAGCCAGGGAGGGTCTACGACAGGGGATAATTATGGCTACACCTTC. Its protein is CASSQGGSTTGDNYGYTF.

The genes are TRBV7-9 and TRBJ1-5; D remains ambiguous. This CDR3 spans 14 amino acids. From germline, CDR1 is SEHNR and CDR2 FQNEAQ (reference sequence). V lost 2 bases to trimming and J lost 1 base, with 6 bases between them. The CDR3 loop is CASSLSVSNQPQHF. Here the CDR3 DNA reads TGTGCCAGCAGCTTAAGCGTGAGCAATCAGCCCCAGCATTTT.

The rearrangement uses TRBV3-1 (or the pseudogene TRBV3-2) and TRBJ2-5; TRBD2 aligns across 8 bases. The germline V gene has CDR1 LGHDT and CDR2 YNNKEL (reference sequence). The CDR3 has 13 amino acids. V lost 6 bases and J lost 4; bases outside the gene matches: 4. The CDR3 region has the DNA TGTGCCAGCAGAATCCGGGGGGGAGAGACCCAGTACTTC. Translated, it gives CASRIRGGETQYF.

This sequence joins TRBV2 and TRBJ2-1, with 10 bases identical to TRBD2. V shed 6 bases, J shed 5 bases, and the junction held 10 bases outside the gene matches. Per germline, CDR1 SNHLY and CDR2 FYNNEI. The CDR3 extends over 16 amino acids. CDR3 bases: TGTGCCAGCAGCTCCACCTTAGCGGGGGGAAACAATGAGCAGTTCTTC. Its translation: CASSSTLAGGNNEQFF.

The V gene is TRBV7-8, the J gene TRBJ2-2; 9 bases line up with TRBD2. This CDR3 is built from 17 residues. V was clipped by 2 bases and J by 1 base; unmatched bases: 5. Germline V lookup: CDR1 SGHVS, CDR2 FQNEAQ. The CDR3 reads CASSLSGRGGNTGELFF. CDR3 DNA: TGTGCCAGCAGCTTATCTGGGCGGGGGGGGAACACCGGGGAGCTGTTTTTT. The variable domain in full, completed from reference TRBV7-8 and TRBJ2-2, reads GAGVSQSPRYKVAKRGQDVALRCDPISGHVSLFWYQQALGQGPEFLTYFQNEAQLDKSGLPSDRFFAERPEGSVSTLKIQRTQQEDSAVYLCASSLSGRGGNTGELFFGEGSRLTVL.

Notes on this clone: The identical CDR3 is also encoded by other nucleotide sequences in the sample. This chain connects TRBV3-1 (or the pseudogene TRBV3-2) to TRBJ1-5; the D is unclear. Trimming shortened V by 4 bases and J by 1 base, and 5 bases separated the two germline ends. Germline V CDR1 and CDR2: LGHDT, YNNKEL (reference sequence). This CDR3 contains 13 residues. CDR3 amino acids: CASSPGSNQPQHF. CDR3 bases: TGTGCCAGCAGCCCAGGCAGCAATCAGCCCCAGCATTTT.

The chain links TRBV27 to TRBJ2-7; 10 nucleotides line up with TRBD2. This CDR3 contains 14 residues. Trimming cost V 5 bases and J 6 bases; bases outside gene matches: 7. Germline CDR1 and CDR2: MNHEY and SMNVEV (reference sequence). The CDR3 DNA is TGTGCCAGCAGTCCAGCGGGAGGGCCAGGCGAGCAGTACTTC. It yields the protein CASSPAGGPGEQYF.

CDR3 residues: CASSVTGVNSPLHF. DNA for the CDR3: TGTGCCAGCAGTGTGACAGGGGTAAATTCACCCCTCCACTTT. J is TRBJ1-6 and V is TRBV2, with 8 nucleotides matching TRBD1. The J segment lost 7 bases and the V segment lost 4 bases, leaving 3 bases of the junction unmatched. This CDR3 contains 14 residues. Germline V gene lookup returns CDR1 SNHLY and CDR2 FYNNEI.

The V gene is TRBV2, the J gene TRBJ1-1, with D hard to call. With 4 bases removed from V and 0 bases from J, the gap between germline ends came to 9 bases. The CDR3 runs 14 residues. In germline, CDR1 is SNHLY, CDR2 FYNNEI. CDR3 DNA sequence: TGTGCCAGCAGTGTTCTGAGTATGAACACTGAAGCTTTCTTT. This gives the protein CASSVLSMNTEAFF.

This chain joins TRBV6-5 and TRBJ1-2; possibly TRBD1 for D (6 bases). The CDR3 loop spans 14 amino acids. V was clipped by 6 bases and J by 0 bases, with 11 bases between them. The germline V gene encodes CDR1 MNHEY and CDR2 SVGAGI. CDR3: CASRGAIANYGYTF. The CDR3 DNA reads as TGTGCCAGCAGGGGGGCAATAGCTAACTATGGCTACACCTTC.

This chain uses TRBV18 with TRBJ2-3; 9 nucleotides agree with TRBD1. The germline V gene has CDR1 KGHSH and CDR2 LQKENI. This CDR3 contains 14 residues. With V trimmed by 3 bases and J by 5 bases, 3 bases remained unmatched. The chain's CDR3 is CASSPRTGEDTQYF. The CDR3 DNA reads TGTGCCAGCTCACCCCGGACAGGGGAAGATACGCAGTATTTT.